The clone carrying this TCR beta chain showed up just a few times. TCRdb re-analysed the reads in MiXCR, keeping a single row per CDR3 protein. The data show roughly 250,000 distinct CDR3 sequences, more than 25% seen once. This sample was included in a study of kidney transplant recipient with SARS-CoV-2 infection. The sequencing here drew on a blood sample, taken at baseline and between days 110 and 120 from a kidney transplant recipient. This sequence originates from a young adult male patient who had COVID-19 and was a kidney transplant recipient. Some T cells may be supplied by the graft donor.

The CDR3 reads CASSETGDLYEQYF. For the CDR3, the DNA is TGTGCCAGCAGTGAAACAGGGGACCTTTACGAGCAGTACTTC. The chain combines TRBV27 with TRBJ2-7; 7 bases line up with TRBD1. CDR1 and CDR2 from the germline V gene are MNHEY and SMNVEV (reference sequence). After removal of 5 bases from V and 4 bases from J, the junction contained 8 bases not matched to a gene. This CDR3 comprises 14 residues.